The present TCR beta chain was sequenced within a study of blood T cell repertoires in COVID-19. Across the study: T cells, B-cell-depleted T cells, or PBMCs provided the cDNA or gDNA that served as material.

Libraries were prepared by immunoSEQ multiplex PCR; TCRdb keeps only in-frame clonotypes and omits some of them. The repertoire consists of around 300,000 clones, with around nine tenths occurring once and the leading ten covering over 6%. The study assigned cohorts using participant-reported clinical history. This clone was observed once. CDR3 length: 15 residues. Per germline, CDR1 GTSNPN and CDR2 SVGIG (reference sequence). The V segment lost 0 bases and the J segment 5 bases; nucleotides outside the gene matches: 6. Material: PBMCs or T cells enriched from blood (not recorded which). The rearrangement links TRBV30 to TRBJ1-4; 7 bases line up with TRBD1. This clonotype was obtained from a woman aged 40-49 years who had recovered from COVID-19. CDR3 bases: TGTGCCTGGAGTGTTACGACAGGGCCGAATGAAAAACTGTTTTTT. Its protein product is CAWSVTTGPNEKLFF.